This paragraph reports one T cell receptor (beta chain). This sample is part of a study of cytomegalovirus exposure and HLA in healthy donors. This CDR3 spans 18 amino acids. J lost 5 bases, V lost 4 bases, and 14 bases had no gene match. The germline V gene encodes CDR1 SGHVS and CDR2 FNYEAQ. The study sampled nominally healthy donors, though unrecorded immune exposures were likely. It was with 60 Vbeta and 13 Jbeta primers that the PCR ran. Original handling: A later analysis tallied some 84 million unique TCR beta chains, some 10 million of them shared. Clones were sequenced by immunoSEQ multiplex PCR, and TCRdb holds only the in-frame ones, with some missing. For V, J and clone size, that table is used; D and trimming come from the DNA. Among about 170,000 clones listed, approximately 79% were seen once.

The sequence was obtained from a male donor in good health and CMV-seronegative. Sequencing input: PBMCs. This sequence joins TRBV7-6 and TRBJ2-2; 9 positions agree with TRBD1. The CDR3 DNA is TGTGCCAGCAGCTACTTGACAGGGGGATACTACATTACCGGGGAGCTGTTTTTT. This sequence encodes CASSYLTGGYYITGELFF.